These 31 T cell receptor beta chains originate from one sample sequenced in a study of identical twins. TCRdb re-called the 5' RACE reads with MiXCR, one entry per CDR3 protein. The table lists a few hundred thousand distinct CDR3 sequences, approximately 11% of them singletons. These sequences were also reported in another study, on yellow fever vaccine responses in identical twins.

The specimen sequenced was memory (CD45RO+) T cells sorted from blood. All receptors come from a woman between 18 and 29 years old in good health.

This clonotype was seen only a few times. V is TRBV6-1 and J is TRBJ1-3; weak D call: TRBD1 (5 bases). CDR1 and CDR2 (germline): MNHNS, SASEGT. Trimming removed 6 bases from V and 3 bases from J, with 9 bases in between. CDR3 length equals 13 residues. The CDR3 DNA sequence: TGTGCCAGCAGCAGGGAGGATGGAAACACCATATATTTT. Translated: CASSREDGNTIYF.

This chain joins TRBV7-8 and TRBJ1-4; D ambiguous. V shed 5 bases and J shed 11 bases, with 12 bases lying between them. The CDR3 totals 12 residues. Germline-derived CDR1 and CDR2 are SGHVS and FQNEAQ. The CDR3 sequence: CASSHAARKLFF. CDR3 coding DNA: TGTGCCAGCAGCCACGCGGCGAGGAAACTGTTTTTT. Supplemented by reference TRBV7-8 and TRBJ1-4, the full variable domain reads GAGVSQSPRYKVAKRGQDVALRCDPISGHVSLFWYQQALGQGPEFLTYFQNEAQLDKSGLPSDRFFAERPEGSVSTLKIQRTQQEDSAVYLCASSHAARKLFFGSGTQLSVL.

This clonotype was picked up many times. The J gene is TRBJ2-4, the V gene TRBV27; TRBD1 matches 11 bases. The CDR3 loop spans 17 amino acids. CDR1 is MNHEY, CDR2 SMNVEV, per germline (reference sequence). V shed 2 bases, J shed 2 bases, and the junction held 5 bases outside the gene matches. The CDR3 loop is CASSLGTGGGSKNIQYF. The CDR3 DNA reads TGTGCCAGCAGTTTAGGGACAGGGGGAGGATCCAAAAACATTCAGTACTTC.

The CDR3 loop is CAWRQGVTEAFF. CDR3 coding DNA: TGTGCCTGGAGACAGGGCGTCACTGAAGCTTTCTTT. The chain carries TRBV30 and TRBJ1-1, with a weak D call TRBD1 (6 bases). V was cut by 3 bases and J by 4 bases, with 9 bases left in between. This CDR3 is 12 amino acids long. CDR1 and CDR2 from the germline V gene are GTSNPN and SVGIG (reference sequence).

This clonotype was detected many times. The rearrangement uses TRBV12-3 or TRBV12-4 and TRBJ2-1, with 11 bases lining up with TRBD1. The CDR3 contains 15 residues. Trimming took 3 bases from V and 8 from J; bases not matched to a gene: 6. The CDR3 DNA is TGTGCCAGCAGTTTTAGGACAGGGGGCCAGGATGAGCAGTTCTTC. It yields the protein CASSFRTGGQDEQFF.

This clonotype has a handful of counts. The chain has TRBV7-2 and TRBJ2-1, with a weak D call TRBD1 (6 bases). The germline V gene has CDR1 SGHTA and CDR2 FQGNSA. The CDR3 totals 13 residues. Between the trimmed V and J ends, which lost 5 bases and 4 bases, there was a span of 9 bases. This chain's CDR3 is CASSPQGYNEQFF. The CDR3 DNA reads TGTGCCAGCAGCCCCCAGGGGTACAATGAGCAGTTCTTC. The full variable domain, completed using reference TRBV7-2 and TRBJ2-1, is GAGVSQSPSNKVTEKGKDVELRCDPISGHTALYWYRQSLGQGLEFLIYFQGNSAPDKSGLPSDRFSAERTGGSVSTLTIQRTQQEDSAVYLCASSPQGYNEQFFGPGTRLTVL.

A few counts support this clonotype. V gene TRBV2 combines with J gene TRBJ1-3; 10 bases fit TRBD1. The germline V gene has CDR1 SNHLY and CDR2 FYNNEI. V lost 5 bases, J lost 2 bases, and 6 bases stayed unmatched. The CDR3 covers 16 residues. The CDR3 DNA is TGTGCCAGCAGTAGAACCGGGACAGGGGCTGGAAACACCATATATTTT. This gives the protein CASSRTGTGAGNTIYF. The whole variable domain, filled in from reference TRBV2 and TRBJ1-3, reads EPEVTQTPSHQVTQMGQEVILRCVPISNHLYFYWYRQILGQKVEFLVSFYNNEISEKSEIFDDQFSVERPDGSNFTLKIRSTKLEDSAMYFCASSRTGTGAGNTIYFGEGSWLTVV.

This clonotype was recorded many times. The genes are TRBV6-2 or TRBV6-3 and TRBJ2-1; TRBD2 matches at 7 bases. With 8 bases clipped from V and 10 bases from J, the junction kept 5 bases outside the gene matches. The germline CDR1 and CDR2 sequences are MNHEY and SVGEGT. There are 11 residues in the CDR3. CDR3 protein: CASGREGEQFF. CDR3 sequence (DNA): TGTGCCAGCGGGAGGGAGGGGGAGCAGTTCTTC.

V and J are TRBV10-3 and TRBJ2-1, with 8 nucleotides matching TRBD1. Germline lookup yields CDR1 ENHRY and CDR2 SYGVKD. V gave up 7 bases and J gave up 5 bases; unmatched junction bases: 7. The CDR3 has 14 amino acids. CDR3 residues: CAIMDREAHNEQFF. Written as DNA, the CDR3 is TGTGCCATCATGGACAGGGAAGCCCACAATGAGCAGTTCTTC.

This clonotype was seen ten or more times. V usage is TRBV18 and J usage is TRBJ1-6; unclear D gene. The V and J ends lost 2 bases and 8 bases respectively, with 13 bases between them. Per germline, CDR1 KGHSH and CDR2 LQKENI. The CDR3 loop spans 15 amino acids. For the CDR3, the DNA is TGTGCCAGCTCACCAGAGGGCTCTTCGGATTCACCCCTCCACTTT. It codes for CASSPEGSSDSPLHF.

The V and J genes are TRBV5-1 and TRBJ1-1; D gene ambiguous. CDR1 and CDR2 (germline): SGHRS, YFSETQ. The CDR3 is 15 residues long. The V end was cut by 2 bases, the J end by 0 bases, with 11 bases between. The CDR3 nucleotides read TGCGCCAGCAGCTTTGGGGTTAATATGAACACTGAAGCTTTCTTT. Protein: CASSFGVNMNTEAFF.

A few counts support this clonotype. The genes are TRBV28 and TRBJ1-2, with 7 positions matching TRBD1. CDR1 is MDHEN and CDR2 is SYDVKM in the germline V gene. This CDR3 contains 14 residues. V lost 3 bases and J lost 5; bases outside the gene matches: 6. CDR3 loop: CASSFDRARYGYTF. CDR3 bases: TGTGCCAGCAGTTTCGACAGGGCTCGTTATGGCTACACCTTC.

This clonotype has more than one count but fewer than ten. The J gene is TRBJ2-3, the V gene TRBV6-2 or TRBV6-3; D is unresolved. CDR3 length: 15 amino acids. The V gene lost 4 bases and the J gene lost 0 bases, with 11 bases spanning the gap. Germline CDR1 reads MNHEY; CDR2 reads SVGEGT. The CDR3 spells CASSSDGTSTDTQYF. The CDR3 bases are TGTGCCAGCAGTTCGGACGGAACTAGCACAGATACGCAGTATTTT.

Only a few counts were recorded for this clonotype. V and J are TRBV28 and TRBJ2-7, with D maybe TRBD2 (6 bases). The CDR3 covers 15 residues. CDR1 and CDR2 (germline): MDHEN, SYDVKM. V was cut by 4 bases and J by 2 bases, with 15 bases left in between. The CDR3 nucleotides read TGTGCCAGCAGTTCGGTGGGACTTCTGACCTACGAGCAGTACTTC. Encoded protein: CASSSVGLLTYEQYF.

This clonotype was counted a few times. The chain has TRBV25-1 and TRBJ2-5; the match to TRBD2 covers 7 bases. This CDR3 has 13 residues. V dropped 2 bases and J dropped 4; count of bases not matched to a gene: 1. Per the germline V gene, CDR1 is MGHDK and CDR2 is SYGVNS. The CDR3 DNA is TGTGCCAGCAGTGAAGCGGGGGTAGAGACCCAGTACTTC. Residues: CASSEAGVETQYF.

A few counts support this clonotype. V usage is TRBV5-1 and J usage is TRBJ2-1; 9 bases are a match to TRBD1. Germline V gene data show CDR1 as SGHRS and CDR2 as YFSETQ. V lost 4 bases to trimming and J lost 4 bases; unmatched junction nucleotides: 6. The CDR3 length is 15 residues. CDR3 loop: CASSAGTGFYNEQFF. DNA of the CDR3: TGCGCCAGCAGCGCCGGGACAGGGTTTTACAATGAGCAGTTCTTC.

This chain joins TRBV28 and TRBJ1-2; D gene uncertain. This CDR3 comprises 14 residues. V lost 6 bases, J lost 4 bases, and 15 bases lay in between. CDR1 and CDR2 from the germline V gene are MDHEN and SYDVKM. The CDR3 coding sequence is TGTGCCAGCAGCAGAGCGACTTATGGCTATGGCTACACCTTC. Its translation is CASSRATYGYGYTF.

This clonotype has a count of ten or more. The V and J genes are TRBV4-2 and TRBJ2-6; 7 positions match TRBD1. In germline, CDR1 is LGHNA, CDR2 YNFKEQ. The CDR3 runs 15 residues. The V gene end was trimmed by 1 base and the J gene end by 3 bases; junction bases not matched to a gene: 0. In DNA form, the CDR3 reads TGTGCCAGCAGCCAAGGGACAGGTGGGGCCAACGTCCTGACTTTC. Protein sequence: CASSQGTGGANVLTF.

The V and J genes are TRBV24-1 and TRBJ2-6; TRBD2 might be the D (5 bases). The germline V gene encodes CDR1 KGHDR and CDR2 SFDVKD. V lost 9 bases to trimming and J lost 2 bases, with 16 bases between them. The CDR3 has 16 amino acids. The CDR3 nucleotides are TGTGCCACCTTTGATCCGCCGGGAACTGGGGCCAACGTCCTGACTTTC. Translated: CATFDPPGTGANVLTF.

This clonotype was seen more than once but under ten times. The gene calls are TRBV15 and TRBJ1-1; no clear D. This CDR3 contains 17 residues. V was cut by 1 base and J by 0 bases, with 15 bases left in between. Germline lookup yields CDR1 LNHNV and CDR2 YYDKDF (reference sequence). CDR3 bases: TGTGCCACCAGCAGAGCCCCCCGCGACACCATGAACACTGAAGCTTTCTTT. Translation gives CATSRAPRDTMNTEAFF.

V is TRBV18 and J is TRBJ2-1, with 10 bases lining up with TRBD2. Trimming at V came to 2 bases and at J to 5 bases, leaving 12 bases not matched to a gene. CDR1 is KGHSH, CDR2 LQKENI, per germline. The CDR3 runs 18 residues. CDR3 residues: CASSPRLAGPTGHNEQFF. In DNA form, the CDR3 reads TGTGCCAGCTCACCAAGACTAGCGGGCCCCACGGGACACAATGAGCAGTTCTTC.

Only a few counts were recorded for this clonotype. This chain uses TRBV11-3 with TRBJ2-5; 8 nucleotides line up with TRBD2. The germline CDR1 and CDR2 sequences are SGHNT and YENEEA. This CDR3 is 14 amino acids long. Trimming cost V 4 bases and J 0 bases; bases outside gene matches: 1. DNA for the CDR3: TGTGCCAGCAGCTCACTAGCGGACCAAGAGACCCAGTACTTC. Protein: CASSSLADQETQYF.

The V gene is TRBV6-1, the J gene TRBJ2-2, with TRBD2 as a possible D gene (6 bases). Germline CDR1 is MNHNS and CDR2 is SASEGT. CDR3 length: 14 residues. V was shortened by 10 bases and J by 1 base, with 13 bases between the two germline ends. CDR3 loop: CATHGTLNTGELFF. CDR3 DNA sequence: TGTGCCACACACGGGACTTTGAACACCGGGGAGCTGTTTTTT.

This clonotype turned up a few times. This sequence joins TRBV5-1 and TRBJ2-2, with D unresolved. Trimming left V 0 bases short and J 2 bases short, with 8 bases between. The CDR3 has 15 amino acids. Germline CDR1 reads SGHRS; CDR2 reads YFSETQ. The CDR3 spells CASSLALGNTGELFF. CDR3 nucleotide sequence: TGCGCCAGCAGCTTGGCCTTGGGTAACACCGGGGAGCTGTTTTTT.

CDR3 sequence (DNA): TGTGCCAGCAGCCAAAGCCCACAGGAAAAACTGTTTTTT. This gives the protein CASSQSPQEKLFF. The chain uses TRBV5-4 and TRBJ1-4, with D uncertain. The CDR3 runs to 13 residues. The germline V gene encodes CDR1 SGHNT and CDR2 YYREEE (reference sequence). The germline V and J ends were trimmed by 4 bases and 8 bases, with 12 bases remaining between them.

J is TRBJ2-3 and V is TRBV7-6, with 7 nucleotides matching TRBD1. V dropped 5 bases and J dropped 6; count of bases not matched to a gene: 5. From germline, CDR1 is SGHVS and CDR2 FNYEAQ. The CDR3 spans 13 residues. DNA of the CDR3: TGTGCCAGCAGCCCACAGGGGCGGGATACGCAGTATTTT. This sequence encodes CASSPQGRDTQYF.

This clonotype was found many times. The CDR3 coding sequence is TGTGCCAGCAGTCTATTGGGACCCAATGAGCAGTTCTTC. Protein sequence: CASSLLGPNEQFF. This rearrangement joins TRBV12-3 or TRBV12-4 to TRBJ2-1; D is perhaps TRBD1 or TRBD2 (5 bases each). This CDR3 region has 13 residues. V was trimmed by 5 bases and J by 6 bases, leaving 11 bases between them.

This clonotype was detected a few times. The chain carries TRBV25-1 and TRBJ2-7; D is unresolved. V lost 1 base, J lost 9 bases, and 19 bases lay in between. The CDR3 is made up of 15 amino acids. Germline loops: CDR1 MGHDK, CDR2 SYGVNS. The CDR3 reads CASSESKGIPLGQYF. The CDR3 DNA reads as TGTGCCAGCAGTGAATCCAAGGGTATCCCCCTAGGGCAGTACTTC.

The chain couples TRBV18 to TRBJ1-5; no firm D call. The CDR3 contains 16 residues. Trimming took 3 bases from V and 0 from J, leaving 12 bases between them. The V gene's germline CDR1 is KGHSH and CDR2 LQKENI. Here the CDR3 reads CASSPREAHSNQPQHF. DNA of the CDR3: TGTGCCAGCTCACCGCGGGAAGCTCATAGCAATCAGCCCCAGCATTTT.

This chain links TRBV7-2 with TRBJ2-1; 9 bases are shared with TRBD2. Trimming cost V 5 bases and J 0 bases; bases outside gene matches: 5. The CDR3 has 16 amino acids. CDR1 SGHTA and CDR2 FQGNSA come from the germline V gene. The CDR3 DNA is TGTGCCAGCAGCGTTAGCGGGGGAAGCTCCTACAATGAGCAGTTCTTC. Protein sequence: CASSVSGGSSYNEQFF.

This clonotype was found a few times. The V gene is TRBV29-1, the J gene TRBJ2-7; D gene uncertain. This CDR3 comprises 12 residues. Germline V gene sequence: CDR1 SQVTM, CDR2 ANQGSEA. Trimming took off 7 bases at V and 3 bases at J, with 13 bases between the two ends. The CDR3 spells CSADGENYEQYF. The CDR3 coding sequence is TGCAGCGCGGACGGCGAGAACTACGAGCAGTACTTC.